The next 17 T cell receptor beta chains were all read from a single sample in a study of blood T cell repertoires in COVID-19. Sequencing was performed with immunoSEQ multiplex PCR; in TCRdb, only in-frame clones are kept and a portion is missing. The sample holds 44,000 or so clones, 55% to 75% seen once. Sequencing input: peripheral blood. The receptor source for this set is a man aged 80 or over with acute or convalescent COVID-19.

The CDR3 DNA reads as TGCGCCAGCAAACAGAAAGCTCTGAACACTGAAGCTTTCTTT. Its protein product is CASKQKALNTEAFF. The chain couples TRBV10-2 to TRBJ1-1; D not resolved. The germline V and J ends were trimmed by 7 bases and 0 bases, with 12 bases remaining between them. In germline, CDR1 is WSHSY, CDR2 SAAADI. This CDR3 spans 14 amino acids.

The gene calls are TRBV3-1 (or the pseudogene TRBV3-2) and TRBJ2-7; no reliable D call. The CDR3 consists of 14 residues. Germline lookup yields CDR1 LGHDT and CDR2 YNNKEL (reference sequence). Deletions cut 1 base from V and 5 bases from J, with 12 bases between. The CDR3 loop reads CASSQVSLVDEQYF. In DNA form, the CDR3 reads TGTGCCAGCAGCCAAGTAAGCTTAGTCGACGAGCAGTACTTC.

The chain has TRBV11-1 and TRBJ2-4; 7 nucleotides match TRBD1. CDR3 size: 15 residues. With V trimmed by 3 bases and J by 1 base, 3 bases remained unmatched. Germline CDR1 and CDR2: SGHAT and FQDESV (reference sequence). CDR3 sequence: CASSLGRGAKNIQYF. The CDR3 DNA reads TGTGCCAGCAGCTTGGGCAGGGGGGCCAAAAACATTCAGTACTTC. Together with reference TRBV11-1 and TRBJ2-4, the CDR3 gives the full variable domain: EAEVAQSPRYKITEKSQAVAFWCDPISGHATLYWYRQILGQGPELLVQFQDESVVDDSQLPKDRFSAERLKGVDSTLKIQPAELGDSAMYLCASSLGRGAKNIQYFGAGTRLSVL.

This chain uses TRBV3-1 (or the pseudogene TRBV3-2) with TRBJ1-1, with D tentatively TRBD1 (5 bases). V was trimmed by 2 bases and J by 5 bases, leaving 9 bases between them. Germline CDR1 reads LGHDT; CDR2 reads YNNKEL (reference sequence). This CDR3 region has 13 residues. The DNA of the CDR3 is TGTGCCAGCAGCCAACCCGGACAAACTGAAGCTTTCTTT. This gives the protein CASSQPGQTEAFF.

V usage is TRBV5-4 and J usage is TRBJ2-6; 7 nucleotides line up with TRBD1. The CDR3 has 16 amino acids. Germline CDR1 SGHNT, CDR2 YYREEE (reference sequence). Trimming cost V 3 bases and J 0 bases; bases outside gene matches: 3. CDR3 sequence (DNA): TGTGCCAGCAGCTCGGGACAGTTCTCTGGGGCCAACGTCCTGACTTTC. This codes for CASSSGQFSGANVLTF.

The rearrangement uses TRBV5-4 and TRBJ2-2, with D possibly TRBD2 on 6 matching bases. The length of the CDR3 is 16 residues. The V and J ends lost 1 base and 5 bases respectively, with 15 bases between them. Germline lookup yields CDR1 SGHNT and CDR2 YYREEE (reference sequence). CDR3 sequence: CASSLNQGGETGELFF. In DNA, the CDR3 is TGTGCCAGCAGCTTGAACCAGGGAGGAGAGACCGGGGAGCTGTTTTTT.

The chain combines TRBV7-8 with TRBJ1-1; 9 bases are shared with TRBD1. With V trimmed by 2 bases and J by 0 bases, 7 bases remained unmatched. Germline V CDR1 and CDR2: SGHVS, FQNEAQ. This CDR3 has 17 residues. CDR3 amino acids: CASSLLAGTGLNTEAFF. CDR3 in DNA: TGTGCCAGCAGCTTATTGGCCGGGACAGGGCTGAACACTGAAGCTTTCTTT. Drawing the rest from reference TRBV7-8 and TRBJ1-1, the complete variable domain is GAGVSQSPRYKVAKRGQDVALRCDPISGHVSLFWYQQALGQGPEFLTYFQNEAQLDKSGLPSDRFFAERPEGSVSTLKIQRTQQEDSAVYLCASSLLAGTGLNTEAFFGQGTRLTVV.

This clone was observed a single time. The chain carries TRBV9 and TRBJ2-1; D uncertain. The CDR3 is 14 amino acids. Trimming shortened V by 1 base and J by 8 bases, and 13 bases separated the two germline ends. Germline assignment: CDR1 SGDLS and CDR2 YYNGEE. CDR3 DNA: TGTGCCAGCAGCGTAAACTACCTCGGCTATGAGCAGTTCTTC. Translation: CASSVNYLGYEQFF.

Many counts were recorded for this clone. The V gene is TRBV15, the J gene TRBJ2-1; 7 bases are shared with TRBD2. CDR1 is LNHNV, CDR2 YYDKDF, per germline (reference sequence). This CDR3 has 19 amino acids. Germline trimming cut 0 bases from V and 5 bases from J; bases unmatched to any gene: 16. The CDR3 sequence: CATSRDWGTRAGENNEQFF. CDR3 DNA sequence: TGTGCCACCAGCAGAGATTGGGGTACGCGGGCGGGGGAGAACAATGAGCAGTTCTTC. The full variable domain, completed using reference TRBV15 and TRBJ2-1, is DAMVIQNPRYQVTQFGKPVTLSCSQTLNHNVMYWYQQKSSQAPKLLFHYYDKDFNNEADTPDNFQSRRPNTSFCFLDIRSPGLGDTAMYLCATSRDWGTRAGENNEQFFGPGTRLTVL.

A few counts support this clone. This rearrangement joins TRBV20-1 to TRBJ1-1; tentatively, D is TRBD1 (5 bases). The germline V gene has CDR1 DFQATT and CDR2 SNEGSKA (reference sequence). Trimming left V 3 bases short and J 10 bases short, with 15 bases between. This CDR3 contains 12 residues. CDR3 in DNA: TGCAGTGCTAGTGAGACAGAGATCGTAGCTTTCTTT. Protein: CSASETEIVAFF.

The genes are TRBV18 and TRBJ1-4; 9 bases fit TRBD1. The ends lost 6 bases at V and 2 bases at J; junction bases unmatched: 4. In germline, CDR1 is KGHSH, CDR2 LQKENI. This CDR3 has 15 amino acids. The CDR3 nucleotides read TGTGCCAGCTCGCGGGGGACAGGGACTAATGAAAAACTGTTTTTT. Its protein is CASSRGTGTNEKLFF.

By sample share, this clone is medium-sized. V is TRBV30 and J is TRBJ1-1; D is possibly TRBD1 (6 bases). The V end lost 2 bases, the J end lost 2 bases, and 9 bases lay between the germline ends. The germline CDR1 and CDR2 sequences are GTSNPN and SVGIG (reference sequence). The CDR3 runs to 13 residues. The CDR3 loop is CAWSLQGNTEAFF. The DNA of the CDR3 is TGTGCCTGGAGTCTACAGGGAAACACTGAAGCTTTCTTT.

The chain carries TRBV4-1 and TRBJ2-3, with D maybe TRBD1 (6 bases). Germline CDR1 reads MGHRA; CDR2 reads YSYEKL. The CDR3 consists of 18 residues. V lost 0 bases and J 2 bases, leaving 18 bases between the germline ends. The CDR3 protein is CASSQEPQGRVYTDTQYF. The CDR3 nucleotides read TGCGCCAGCAGCCAAGAACCCCAGGGGCGCGTGTACACAGATACGCAGTATTTT.

This clone was picked up a small number of times. The V and J genes are TRBV5-1 and TRBJ1-6, with 7 bases aligning to TRBD1. V shed 4 bases and J 10 bases; nucleotides not matched to a gene: 20. The CDR3 sequence is 18 residues long. Per germline, CDR1 SGHRS and CDR2 YFSETQ. In nucleotides, the CDR3 is TGCGCCAGCAGCGAAGAGGGACAGCGAGGACGTTTGGGATCACCCCTCCACTTT. This codes for CASSEEGQRGRLGSPLHF.

The V and J genes are TRBV19 and TRBJ2-3; possibly TRBD2 for D (6 bases). This CDR3 is built from 15 residues. Trimming shortened V by 5 bases and J by 6 bases, and 18 bases separated the two germline ends. The germline V gene encodes CDR1 LNHDA and CDR2 SQIVND (reference sequence). In nucleotides, the CDR3 is TGTGCCAGTAGTCTCACTTGGGACCGGGGGGATACGCAGTATTTT. Its protein is CASSLTWDRGDTQYF.

CDR3 DNA: TGTGCCAGCAGGATAGGGGAGAACACTGAAGCTTTCTTT. It specifies CASRIGENTEAFF. V gene TRBV11-3 combines with J gene TRBJ1-1; TRBD1 might be the D (5 bases). Germline V CDR1 and CDR2: SGHNT, YENEEA. The CDR3 runs 13 residues. The ends were cut back, 6 bases at V and 1 base at J, with 9 bases in the middle.

The rearrangement uses TRBV20-1 and TRBJ1-3; D is uncertain. This CDR3 has 11 amino acids. Germline V CDR1 and CDR2: DFQATT, SNEGSKA (reference sequence). V lost 3 bases and J lost 6, with 6 bases in between. CDR3 nucleotide sequence: TGCAGTGCTAGGCGGGCAAACACCATATATTTT. Its translation is CSARRANTIYF.